Here is one TCR beta chain with its context. This clonotype was observed many times. Its antigen is currently not known. Base qualities are not recorded, but no much larger clone differs from it by a single base. The data are from a study of response to subunit inactivated influenza vaccine listed by TCRdb under 2018. Concerning the study at large: Deep quantitative profiling of the T cell receptor repertoire was used in the study to follow responses to a trivalent subunit inactivated influenza vaccine. Broad study findings and their caveats: According to the authors, only a limited number of new T cells may be recruited by each seasonal influenza vaccination.

To prepare the library, RT-PCR was applied. For sequencing, an Illumina HiSeq 2500 was employed. The public reads were reanalyzed by TCRdb: fastp trimming at Q25, MiXCR alignment, in-frame beta chains only. Entries are consolidated by CDR3 protein sequence, retaining the most common genes and DNA. The sample table lists 560,000 or so distinct CDR3 sequences, approximately 7.7% of them with a count of one. Over 10% of the sample rests with the top ten. The V and J ends are trimmed by 4 bases and 4 bases, leaving 10 bases between them. The CDR3 runs 13 amino acids, cysteine and phenylalanine included. Here the CDR3 DNA is all that survives: 39 bases in frame from base 1. The germline V gene encodes CDR1 MDHEN and CDR2 SYDVKM.

This receptor was identified in a man aged 50-75 years who received an inactivated influenza vaccine. Donor details come from another sample of the same person, matched by shared clones. The specimen was PBMCs from blood, collected around 25 months after vaccination. This chain is built from TRBV28 and TRBJ2-5; matching of 5 bases hints at TRBD2 as the D gene. The CDR3 region reads CASSSWTGETQYF. The DNA reads as follows: TGTGCCAGCAGTTCGTGGACTGGAGAGACCCAGTACTTC.